Each of the 21 T cell receptor beta chains below was sequenced from the same sample in a study of a mutant IDH1 vaccine in newly diagnosed glioma. Antigens for these TCRs are unknown. The method was immunoSEQ multiplex PCR; TCRdb's version includes in-frame clones alone and lacks a portion of them. The repertoire holds tens of thousands of clones, with roughly 74% as singletons. Time point described: week 35, safety follow-up. Vaccination comprised doses that each held 300 ug of mutant IDH1 20-mer peptide, plus topical imiquimod. The material was PBMCs, obtained from a glioma patient whose treatment included an IDH1 peptide vaccine. The receptors here all came from a man in his fifties or sixties with glioma.

The genes are TRBV6-1 and TRBJ2-7, with 12 bases that match TRBD1. Germline trimming cut 8 bases from V and 6 bases from J; bases unmatched to any gene: 8. This CDR3 is 14 amino acids long. The germline CDR1 and CDR2 sequences are MNHNS and SASEGT. Here the CDR3 DNA reads TGTGCCAGCCGGTTAAGGGGACAGGGGGCCGAGCAGTACTTC. Amino acid sequence: CASRLRGQGAEQYF.

The chain carries TRBV7-9 and TRBJ2-3; 11 nucleotides agree with TRBD2. Trimming at V came to 5 bases and at J to 4 bases, leaving 8 bases not matched to a gene. From germline, CDR1 is SEHNR and CDR2 FQNEAQ (reference sequence). The CDR3 totals 16 residues. CDR3 DNA sequence: TGTGCCAGCAGCAAAGGCGTAGCGGGGGGGCCAGATACGCAGTATTTT. Amino acids: CASSKGVAGGPDTQYF.

The chain recombines TRBV9 with TRBJ2-6; TRBD2 is a possible D gene (6 bases). Germline V CDR1 and CDR2: SGDLS, YYNGEE. The CDR3 consists of 18 residues. The V and J ends lost 4 bases and 2 bases respectively, with 19 bases between them. CDR3 amino acids: CASSSGLTRGPGANVLTF. CDR3 bases: TGTGCCAGCAGCTCGGGACTCACACGGGGCCCTGGGGCCAACGTCCTGACTTTC.

The chain employs TRBV5-1 and TRBJ2-1; 7 bases agree with TRBD1. This CDR3 region has 14 residues. Unmatched junction bases numbered 8, after V lost 8 bases and J lost 3 bases. Germline CDR1 is SGHRS and CDR2 is YFSETQ. In DNA, the CDR3 is TGCGCCAGTCGAACCGGGACAGACTACAATGAGCAGTTCTTC. This sequence encodes CASRTGTDYNEQFF. The full variable domain, rest sourced from reference TRBV5-1 and TRBJ2-1, is KAGVTQTPRYLIKTRGQQVTLSCSPISGHRSVSWYQQTPGQGLQFLFEYFSETQRNKGNFPGRFSGRQFSNSRSEMNVSTLELGDSALYLCASRTGTDYNEQFFGPGTRLTVL.

The chain recombines TRBV7-9 with TRBJ1-1, with D unresolved. In germline, CDR1 is SEHNR, CDR2 FQNEAQ (reference sequence). This CDR3 has 12 residues. V was cut by 1 base and J by 9 bases, with 9 bases left in between. The CDR3 bases are TGTGCCAGCAGCTTAGACAGCGTAAAAGCTTTCTTT. Its translation is CASSLDSVKAFF.

CDR3 protein: CASSVGVGYEQYF. For the CDR3, the DNA is TGTGCCAGCAGCGTGGGGGTTGGCTACGAGCAGTACTTC. This rearrangement joins TRBV9 to TRBJ2-5; perhaps D is TRBD1 or TRBD2 (5 bases each). The J call may not be correct, given that the DNA end is closer to TRBJ2-7. CDR1 is SGDLS and CDR2 is YYNGEE in the germline V gene. This CDR3 region has 13 residues.

The chain uses TRBV6-4 and TRBJ1-5; D not certain. CDR1 is MRHNA, CDR2 SNTAGT, per germline. Trimming removed 3 bases from V and 5 bases from J, with 8 bases in between. The CDR3 contains 13 residues. As DNA, the CDR3 is TGTGCCAGCAGTGAAAGGGAACATCAGCCCCAGCATTTT. Amino acid sequence: CASSEREHQPQHF.

The V gene is TRBV6-5, the J gene TRBJ1-1; perhaps TRBD1 as D (5 bases). CDR1 and CDR2 from the germline V gene are MNHEY and SVGAGI. Trimming took 0 bases from V and 7 from J, leaving 9 bases between them. The CDR3 consists of 13 residues. The CDR3 coding sequence is TGTGCCAGCAGTTACTCAGGGGATATTGAAGCTTTCTTT. This codes for CASSYSGDIEAFF.

V and J are TRBV19 and TRBJ1-2; 8 bases agree with TRBD1. Germline values: CDR1 LNHDA, CDR2 SQIVND (reference sequence). The CDR3 runs to 12 residues. Trimming took 8 bases from V and 4 from J; bases not matched to a gene: 3. The CDR3 DNA sequence: TGTGCCAGTCAGACAGGGGCCTATGGCTACACCTTC. Protein product: CASQTGAYGYTF.

J is TRBJ1-1 and V is TRBV5-1; D call uncertain. The CDR3 has 15 amino acids. Trimming cost V 4 bases and J 1 base, with 14 bases left between them. Germline V lookup: CDR1 SGHRS, CDR2 YFSETQ. CDR3 sequence reads: CASSRGGMGNTEAFF. In DNA, the CDR3 is TGCGCCAGCAGCCGGGGAGGGATGGGGAACACTGAAGCTTTCTTT.

V usage is TRBV6-6 and J usage is TRBJ1-5; D uncertain. The CDR3 sequence is 11 residues long. The germline gives CDR1 MNHNY, CDR2 SVGAGI (reference sequence). The ends were cut back, 6 bases at V and 7 bases at J, with 7 bases in the middle. The CDR3 reads CASSQQQPQHF. CDR3 nucleotides: TGTGCCAGCAGCCAACAACAGCCCCAGCATTTT.

This rearrangement joins TRBV5-1 to TRBJ2-7; the D gene could be TRBD1 or TRBD2 (5 bases each). With 2 bases removed from V and 5 bases from J, the gap between germline ends came to 11 bases. The germline V gene encodes CDR1 SGHRS and CDR2 YFSETQ. CDR3 length equals 13 residues. The CDR3 DNA reads TGCGCCAGCAGCTTCGGGACCTTTAACGAGCAGTACTTC. Translation: CASSFGTFNEQYF.

The gene calls are TRBV27 and TRBJ2-7; TRBD1 agrees at 10 bases. V trimming: 5 bases; J trimming: 2 bases; junction bases outside the gene matches: 6. The CDR3 has 15 residues. The V gene's germline CDR1 is MNHEY and CDR2 SMNVEV (reference sequence). The CDR3 DNA is TGTGCCAGCAGTCATCGACAGGGGGCCCCCTACGAGCAGTACTTC. It codes for CASSHRQGAPYEQYF.

This clone came up a few times. This chain connects TRBV4-1 to TRBJ2-2, with D perhaps TRBD2 (5 bases). The germline gives CDR1 MGHRA, CDR2 YSYEKL. Trimming took off 1 base at V and 4 bases at J, with 7 bases between the two ends. CDR3 length: 14 residues. CDR3: CASSQAGSTGELFF. CDR3 coding DNA: TGCGCCAGCAGCCAAGCGGGGAGCACCGGGGAGCTGTTTTTT.

The chain links TRBV7-9 to TRBJ2-5; 7 bases agree with TRBD1. CDR3 length: 16 residues. V lost 5 bases, J lost 5 bases, and 14 bases stayed unmatched. Germline V lookup: CDR1 SEHNR, CDR2 FQNEAQ (reference sequence). CDR3 DNA: TGTGCCAGCAGCCCAGGCTCAGGGGGTTCAAGGGAGACCCAGTACTTC. As protein: CASSPGSGGSRETQYF.

The chain couples TRBV5-1 to TRBJ2-1; 10 nucleotides match TRBD2. This CDR3 is 15 amino acids long. CDR1 is SGHRS and CDR2 is YFSETQ in the germline V gene. Trimming at V came to 1 base and at J to 6 bases, leaving 4 bases not matched to a gene. CDR3 coding DNA: TGCGCCAGCAGCTTGAACCTAGCGGGAGTCAATGAGCAGTTCTTC. Amino acids: CASSLNLAGVNEQFF.

V gene TRBV7-9 combines with J gene TRBJ2-3; tentative D call: TRBD2 (6 bases). Per germline, CDR1 SEHNR and CDR2 FQNEAQ (reference sequence). The CDR3 has 14 residues. V lost 1 base and J lost 6, with 11 bases in between. CDR3 sequence reads: CASSLEGLGDTQYF. Here the CDR3 DNA reads TGTGCCAGCAGCTTAGAGGGACTGGGGGATACGCAGTATTTT.

The genes are TRBV7-2 and TRBJ1-3, with D possibly matching TRBD1 (5 bases). V was clipped by 4 bases and J by 0 bases, with 10 bases between them. Per germline, CDR1 SGHTA and CDR2 FQGNSA. This CDR3 region has 15 residues. CDR3 loop: CASSWGTVSGNTIYF. The DNA for the CDR3 is TGTGCCAGCAGCTGGGGGACGGTCTCTGGAAACACCATATATTTT.

The J gene is TRBJ1-1, the V gene TRBV6-5; D might be TRBD1 (5 bases). Germline CDR1 and CDR2: MNHEY and SVGAGI. V lost 6 bases and J 3 bases, leaving 17 bases between the germline ends. This CDR3 has 15 amino acids. The CDR3 bases are TGTGCCAGCAGCCCCGGGGGTTTTGGAGACACTGAAGCTTTCTTT. Its protein is CASSPGGFGDTEAFF.

As to this clone: Other DNA sequences in the same sample also yield this CDR3. The gene calls are TRBV20-1 and TRBJ1-1; no definite D call. Germline V gene lookup returns CDR1 DFQATT and CDR2 SNEGSKA (reference sequence). The V end lost 3 bases, the J end lost 5 bases, and 7 bases lay between the germline ends. CDR3 length: 11 residues. CDR3 loop: CSARVGTEAFF. The CDR3, as DNA: TGCAGTGCTAGGGTGGGAACTGAAGCTTTCTTT.

For the CDR3, the DNA is TGTGCCAGCAGCTTAGCTGGGCAGAGCACAGATACGCAGTATTTT. Translation: CASSLAGQSTDTQYF. The rearrangement uses TRBV7-9 and TRBJ2-3; D gene unclear. The CDR3 consists of 15 residues. Trimming took 0 bases from V and 0 from J, leaving 7 bases between them. The germline V gene encodes CDR1 SEHNR and CDR2 FQNEAQ (reference sequence).